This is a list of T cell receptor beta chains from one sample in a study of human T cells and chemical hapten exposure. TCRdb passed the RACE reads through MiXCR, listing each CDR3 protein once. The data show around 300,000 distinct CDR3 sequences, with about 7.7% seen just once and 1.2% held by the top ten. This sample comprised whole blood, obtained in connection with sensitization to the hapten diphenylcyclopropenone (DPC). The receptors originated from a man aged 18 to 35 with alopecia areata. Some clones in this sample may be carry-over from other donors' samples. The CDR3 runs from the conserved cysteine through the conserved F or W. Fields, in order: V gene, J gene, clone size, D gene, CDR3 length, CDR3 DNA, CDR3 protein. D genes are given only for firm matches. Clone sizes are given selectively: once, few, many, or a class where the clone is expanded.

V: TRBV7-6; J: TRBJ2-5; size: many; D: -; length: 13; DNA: TGTGCCAGCAGCTTAGACGAAGGAGAGACCCAGTACTTC; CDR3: CASSLDEGETQYF
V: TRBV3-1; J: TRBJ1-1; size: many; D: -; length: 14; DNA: TGTGCCAGCAGCCAAGACACCCCGGGGACTGAAGCTTTCTTT; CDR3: CASSQDTPGTEAFF
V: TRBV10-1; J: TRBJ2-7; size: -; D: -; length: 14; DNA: TGCGCCAGCAGTGAAGAAGGAGAAGGGCAAAATCCGTACTTC; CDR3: CASSEEGEGQNPYF
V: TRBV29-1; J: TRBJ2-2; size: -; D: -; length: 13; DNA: TGCAGCGTTGAAAACGTCATCACCGGGGAGCTGTTTTTT; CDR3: CSVENVITGELFF
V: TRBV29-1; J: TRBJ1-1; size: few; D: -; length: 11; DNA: TGCAGCGTTCTGGAGAACACTGAAGCTTTCTTT; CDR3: CSVLENTEAFF
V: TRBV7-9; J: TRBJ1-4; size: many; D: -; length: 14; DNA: TGTGCCAGCAGCCAGGGAGGAACTAATGAAAAACTGTTTTTT; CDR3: CASSQGGTNEKLFF
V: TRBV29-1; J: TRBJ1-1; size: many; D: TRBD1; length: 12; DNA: TGCAGCGCAGACAGGGGGAACACTGAAGCTTTCTTT; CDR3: CSADRGNTEAFF
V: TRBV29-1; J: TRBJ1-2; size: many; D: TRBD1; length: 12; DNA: TGCAGCGTTGGGACAGGGGGAGCTGGCTACACCTTC; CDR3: CSVGTGGAGYTF
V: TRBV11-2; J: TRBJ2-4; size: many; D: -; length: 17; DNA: TGTGCCAGCACCCCATCACCCGTCGGACGGCTAAAAAACATTCAGTACTTC; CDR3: CASTPSPVGRLKNIQYF
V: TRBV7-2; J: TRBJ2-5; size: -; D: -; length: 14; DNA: TGTGCCAGCAGCTTATTCAAAGCCCGAGAGACCCAGTACTTC; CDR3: CASSLFKARETQYF
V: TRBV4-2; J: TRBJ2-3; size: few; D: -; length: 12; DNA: TGTGCCAGCAGCCAAGCCACAGATACGCAGTATTTT; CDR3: CASSQATDTQYF
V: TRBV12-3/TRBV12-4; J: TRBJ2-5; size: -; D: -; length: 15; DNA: TGTGCCAGCAGCCGCTCCGGAGGCAACTACCTGACCCAGTACTTC; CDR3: CASSRSGGNYLTQYF
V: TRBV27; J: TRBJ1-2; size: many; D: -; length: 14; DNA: TGTGCCAGCAGTTCTCAACACAGGACGTATGGCTACACCTTC; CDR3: CASSSQHRTYGYTF
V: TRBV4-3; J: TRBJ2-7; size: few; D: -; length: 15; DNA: TGCGCCAGCAGCCAAGATCAGGACTCTATCTACGAGCAGTACTTC; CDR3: CASSQDQDSIYEQYF
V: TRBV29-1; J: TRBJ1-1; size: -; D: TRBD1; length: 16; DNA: TGCAGCGTTGTTACAGGGGGTACAAAGGGGAACACTGAAGCTTTCTTT; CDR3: CSVVTGGTKGNTEAFF
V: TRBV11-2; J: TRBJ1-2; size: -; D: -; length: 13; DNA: TGTGCCAGCATCCCCGGGACAATGGGCGGCTACACCTTC; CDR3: CASIPGTMGGYTF
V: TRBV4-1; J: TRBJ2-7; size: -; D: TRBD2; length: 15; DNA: TGCGCCAGCAGAGCCGGACTAGCGGTTCCCTACGAGCAGTACTTC; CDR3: CASRAGLAVPYEQYF
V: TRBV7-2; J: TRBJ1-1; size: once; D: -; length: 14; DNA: TGTGCCAGCAGCTTAGGACATCAGGACACTGAAGCTTTCTTT; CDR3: CASSLGHQDTEAFF
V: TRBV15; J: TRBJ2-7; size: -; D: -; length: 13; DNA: TGTGCCACCAGCAGAGCGGCGTTCTACGAGCAGTACTTC; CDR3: CATSRAAFYEQYF
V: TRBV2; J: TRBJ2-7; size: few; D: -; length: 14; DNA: TGTGCCAGCAGTGTTTCCGGGACCGGGGGCGAGCAGTACTTC; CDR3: CASSVSGTGGEQYF
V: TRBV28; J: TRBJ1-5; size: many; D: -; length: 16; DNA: TGTGCCAGCAGTTTATGGGGCAGGGGAAGGGCTCAGCCCCAGCATTTT; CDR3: CASSLWGRGRAQPQHF
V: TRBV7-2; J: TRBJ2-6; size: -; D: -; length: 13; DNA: TGTGCCAGCACCCCCTATAGGGCCAACGTCCTGACTTTC; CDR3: CASTPYRANVLTF
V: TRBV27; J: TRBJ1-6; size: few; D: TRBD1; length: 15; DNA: TGTGCCAGCAGTTTATCGGGGACAGCTATAACACCCCTCCACTTT; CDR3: CASSLSGTAITPLHF
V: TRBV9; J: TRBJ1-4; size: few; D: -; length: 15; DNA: TGTGCCAGCAGCGCCCTAGGGACGGCTAATGAAAAACTGTTTTTT; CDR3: CASSALGTANEKLFF
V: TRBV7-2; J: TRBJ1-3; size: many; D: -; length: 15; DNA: TGTGCCAGCAGCCGGCCAGACGGCTCTGGAAACACCATATATTTT; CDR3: CASSRPDGSGNTIYF
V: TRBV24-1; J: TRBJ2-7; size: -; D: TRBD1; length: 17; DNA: TGTGCCACCAGTGAATCCATGGGGACAGGAGTCGCCTACGAGCAGTACTTC; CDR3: CATSESMGTGVAYEQYF
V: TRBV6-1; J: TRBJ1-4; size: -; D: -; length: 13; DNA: TGTGCCACCGGGACACCTTATAATGAAAAACTGTTTTTT; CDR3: CATGTPYNEKLFF
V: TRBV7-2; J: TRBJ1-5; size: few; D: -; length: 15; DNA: TGTGCCAGCAGCTTAGCAAGTACAGGGTATCAGCCCCAGCATTTT; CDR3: CASSLASTGYQPQHF
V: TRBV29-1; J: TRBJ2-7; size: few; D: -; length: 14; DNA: TGCAGCGTTGAAGGGATGGGGAAGAGTTACGAGCAGTACTTC; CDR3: CSVEGMGKSYEQYF
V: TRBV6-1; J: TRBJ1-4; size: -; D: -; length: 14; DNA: TGTGCCAGCAGTGACGGAGGGGCAGGCGAAAAACTGTTTTTT; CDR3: CASSDGGAGEKLFF
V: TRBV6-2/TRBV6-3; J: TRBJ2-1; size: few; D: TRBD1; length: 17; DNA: TGTGCCAGCAGCCGCATCTATTCCGGGACAGAAGCCTATGAGCAGTTCTTC; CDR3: CASSRIYSGTEAYEQFF
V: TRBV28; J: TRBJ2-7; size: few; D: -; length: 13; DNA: TGTGCCAGCAGCCCTGCGGGGAGCTACGAGCAGTACTTC; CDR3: CASSPAGSYEQYF
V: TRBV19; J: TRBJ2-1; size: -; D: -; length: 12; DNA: TGTGCCAGTAGTATAGCAGGGGACGAGCAGTTCTTC; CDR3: CASSIAGDEQFF